The TCR beta chain under discussion was sequenced for a study of read filtering for tumor transcriptome and immune sequencing. Study observations and caveats: IR-seq captured clonotypes deeper and more reliably than RNA-seq. This fraction held mixed bone marrow immune cells after CD138-negative sorting.

The library was built from roughly 400 ng RNA with molecular barcoded adaptors for alpha/delta and beta/gamma chains. In TCRdb, the reads were re-called with MiXCR into one record per CDR3 protein. This sample has around 65,000 distinct CDR3 sequences, with approximately 19% found just once. The CDR3 spans 14 residues. Germline V gene data show CDR1 as SGHAT and CDR2 as FQNNGV. This clonotype was detected ten times or more. What it binds is unknown. One junction end disagrees with the germline gene, perhaps due to a read error. The gene calls are TRBV11-2 and TRBJ2-1, with D perhaps TRBD1 or TRBD2 (5 bases each). The sequenced material came from a population of CD138-negative cells sorted from bone marrow. The sequence was collected from a donor aged 40 or older with multiple myeloma. CDR3 sequence: CASSFGASYNEQSF. The DNA for the CDR3 is TGTGCCAGCAGCTTCGGGGCGTCCTACAATGAGCAGTCCTTC.